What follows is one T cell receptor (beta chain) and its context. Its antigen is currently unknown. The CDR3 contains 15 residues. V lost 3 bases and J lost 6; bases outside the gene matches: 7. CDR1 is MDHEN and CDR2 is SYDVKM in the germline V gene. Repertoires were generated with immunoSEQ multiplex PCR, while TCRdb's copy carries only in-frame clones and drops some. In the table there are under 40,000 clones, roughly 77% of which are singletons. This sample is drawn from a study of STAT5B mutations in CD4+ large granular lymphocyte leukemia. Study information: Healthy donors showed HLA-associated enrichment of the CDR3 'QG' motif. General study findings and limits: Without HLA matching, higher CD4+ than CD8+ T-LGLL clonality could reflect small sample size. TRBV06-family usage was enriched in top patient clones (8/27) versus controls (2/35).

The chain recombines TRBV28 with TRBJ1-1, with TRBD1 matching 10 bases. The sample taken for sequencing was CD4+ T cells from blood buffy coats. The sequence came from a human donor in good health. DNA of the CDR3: TGTGCCAGCAGTTTCTCCGGACAGGGGGTTCCTGAAGCTTTCTTT. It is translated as CASSFSGQGVPEAFF.